This T cell receptor beta chain was identified during a study of T cell repertoires in cytomegalovirus infection. As for the study in general: Public TCR beta signatures were indicative of both CMV infection and a matching HLA type. Findings and caveats of the study: Individuals carrying CMV plus the relevant HLA were identified by cumulative frequency of public TCR beta families. Across the ex vivo response, the dominant clonotypes were HLA-C-restricted CMV-specific TCR beta clonotypes.

TCRdb re-called the reads with MiXCR, one entry per CDR3 protein. The table records roughly 150,000 distinct CDR3 sequences, 20% to 30% of them present only once. Germline V CDR1 and CDR2: SGHDN, FVKESK. The length of the CDR3 is 15 residues. Trimming took off 0 bases at V and 8 bases at J, with 14 bases between the two ends. As for this clonotype: Antigen: not known.

This chain joins TRBV14 and TRBJ2-1, with D possibly matching TRBD2 (6 bases). Sequenced input: PBMCs. The source is a human donor in good health (CMV status not recorded). Some clones in this sample may be carry-over from other donors' samples. The CDR3 nucleotides read TGTGCCAGCAGCCAAGACCGGGGAGGTTACGATGAGCAGTTCTTC. Its protein is CASSQDRGGYDEQFF.